This TCR beta chain was captured by sequencing in a study of T cell responses to AZD1222 COVID-19 vaccine. Profiled with immunoSEQ multiplex PCR; TCRdb holds only in-frame clones, not every one. The profile shows 90,000 to 100,000 clones, 88% of them singletons. The CDR3 spans 20 residues. The V and J ends lost 5 bases and 3 bases respectively, with 32 bases between them. Germline V gene lookup returns CDR1 SEHNR and CDR2 FQNEAQ (reference sequence). This receptor was taken from an adult who received the AZD1222 COVID-19 vaccine. This specimen was peripheral blood, taken 28 days after the second AZD1222 dose. The chain employs TRBV7-9 and TRBJ2-7; TRBD1 or TRBD2 may be the D gene (8 bases each). CDR3 coding DNA: TGTGCCAGCAGCATGTACCCCGGGACAGGCCGTCTAGCGGGTCTCTACGAGCAGTACTTC. Its protein product is CASSMYPGTGRLAGLYEQYF.